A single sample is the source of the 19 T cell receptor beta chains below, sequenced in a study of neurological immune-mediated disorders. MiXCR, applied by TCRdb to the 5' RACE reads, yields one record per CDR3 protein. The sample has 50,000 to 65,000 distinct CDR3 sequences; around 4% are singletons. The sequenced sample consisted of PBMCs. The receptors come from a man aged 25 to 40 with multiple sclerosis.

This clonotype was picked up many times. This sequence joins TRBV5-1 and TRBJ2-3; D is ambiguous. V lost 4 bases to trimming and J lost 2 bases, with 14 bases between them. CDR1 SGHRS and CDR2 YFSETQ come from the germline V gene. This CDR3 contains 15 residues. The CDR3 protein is CASSPGDLDTDTQYF. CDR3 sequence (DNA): TGCGCCAGCAGCCCCGGTGATCTAGACACAGATACGCAGTATTTT.

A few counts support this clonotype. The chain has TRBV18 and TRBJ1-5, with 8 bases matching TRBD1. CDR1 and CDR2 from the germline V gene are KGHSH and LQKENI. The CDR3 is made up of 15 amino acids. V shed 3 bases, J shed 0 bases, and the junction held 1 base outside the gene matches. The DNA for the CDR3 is TGTGCCAGCTCACCGACAGGGGCTAGCAATCAGCCCCAGCATTTT. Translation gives CASSPTGASNQPQHF. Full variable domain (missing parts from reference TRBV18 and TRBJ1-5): NAGVMQNPRHLVRRRGQEARLRCSPMKGHSHVYWYRQLPEEGLKFMVYLQKENIIDESGMPKERFSAEFPKEGPSILRIQQVVRGDSAAYFCASSPTGASNQPQHFGDGTRLSIL.

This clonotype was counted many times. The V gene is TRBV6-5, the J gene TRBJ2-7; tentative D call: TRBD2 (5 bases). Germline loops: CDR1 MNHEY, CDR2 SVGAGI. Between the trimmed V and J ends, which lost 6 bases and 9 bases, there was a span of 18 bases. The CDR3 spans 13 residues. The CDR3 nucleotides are TGTGCCAGCAGACTTCTAGGTGCTGGAGGGCAGTACTTC. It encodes CASRLLGAGGQYF.

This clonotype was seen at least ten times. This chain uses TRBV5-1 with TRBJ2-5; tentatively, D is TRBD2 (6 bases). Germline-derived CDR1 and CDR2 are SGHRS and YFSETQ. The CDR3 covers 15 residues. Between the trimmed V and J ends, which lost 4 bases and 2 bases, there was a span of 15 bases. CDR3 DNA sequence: TGCGCCAGCAGCCCGTGGGGGAGCGGGCAAGAGACCCAGTACTTC. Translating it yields CASSPWGSGQETQYF.

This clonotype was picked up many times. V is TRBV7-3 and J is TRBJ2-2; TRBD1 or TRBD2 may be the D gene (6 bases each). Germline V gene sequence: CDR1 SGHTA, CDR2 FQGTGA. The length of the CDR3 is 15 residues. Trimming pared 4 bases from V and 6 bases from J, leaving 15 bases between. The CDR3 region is CASSWKGGDAGELFF. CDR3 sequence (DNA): TGTGCCAGCAGCTGGAAGGGGGGCGACGCCGGGGAGCTGTTTTTT.

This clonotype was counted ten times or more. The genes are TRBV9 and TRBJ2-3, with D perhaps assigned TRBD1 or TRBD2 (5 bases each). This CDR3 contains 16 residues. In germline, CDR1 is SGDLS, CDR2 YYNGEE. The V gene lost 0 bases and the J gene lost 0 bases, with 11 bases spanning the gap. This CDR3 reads CASSVDGTPSTDTQYF. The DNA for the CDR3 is TGTGCCAGCAGCGTAGATGGGACCCCAAGCACAGATACGCAGTATTTT. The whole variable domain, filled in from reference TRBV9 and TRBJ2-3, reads DSGVTQTPKHLITATGQRVTLRCSPRSGDLSVYWYQQSLDQGLQFLIQYYNGEERAKGNILERFSAQQFPDLHSELNLSSLELGDSALYFCASSVDGTPSTDTQYFGPGTRLTVL.

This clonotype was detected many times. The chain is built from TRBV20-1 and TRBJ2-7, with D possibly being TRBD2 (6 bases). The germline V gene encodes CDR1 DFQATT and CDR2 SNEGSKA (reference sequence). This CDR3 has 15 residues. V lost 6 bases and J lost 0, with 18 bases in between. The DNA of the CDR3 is TGCAGTGCCCTAGACCCCGGGAGTAGCTCCTACGAGCAGTACTTC. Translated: CSALDPGSSSYEQYF.

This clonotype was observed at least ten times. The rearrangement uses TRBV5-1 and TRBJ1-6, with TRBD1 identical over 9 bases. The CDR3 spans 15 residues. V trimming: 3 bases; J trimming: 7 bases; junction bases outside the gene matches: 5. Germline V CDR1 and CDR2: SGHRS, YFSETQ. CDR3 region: CASSSDRGPNSPLHF. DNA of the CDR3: TGCGCCAGCAGCTCGGACAGGGGCCCCAATTCACCCCTCCACTTT.

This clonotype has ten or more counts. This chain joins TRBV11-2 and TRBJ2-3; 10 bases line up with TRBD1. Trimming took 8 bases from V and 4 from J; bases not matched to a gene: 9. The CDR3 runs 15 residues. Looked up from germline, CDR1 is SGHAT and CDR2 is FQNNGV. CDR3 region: CASGLTGGPPDTQYF. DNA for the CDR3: TGTGCCAGCGGATTGACAGGGGGCCCCCCAGATACGCAGTATTTT.

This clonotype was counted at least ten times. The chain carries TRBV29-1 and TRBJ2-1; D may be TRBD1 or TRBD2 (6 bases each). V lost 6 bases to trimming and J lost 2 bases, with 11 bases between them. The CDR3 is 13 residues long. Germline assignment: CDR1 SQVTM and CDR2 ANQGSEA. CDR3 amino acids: CSVEGGTYNEQFF. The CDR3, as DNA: TGCAGCGTCGAGGGGGGAACCTACAATGAGCAGTTCTTC.

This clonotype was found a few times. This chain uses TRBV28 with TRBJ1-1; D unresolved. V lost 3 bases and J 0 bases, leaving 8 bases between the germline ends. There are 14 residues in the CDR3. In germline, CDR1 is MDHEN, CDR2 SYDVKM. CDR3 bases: TGTGCCAGCAGTTTTTTTTCAGTGAACACTGAAGCTTTCTTT. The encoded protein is CASSFFSVNTEAFF.

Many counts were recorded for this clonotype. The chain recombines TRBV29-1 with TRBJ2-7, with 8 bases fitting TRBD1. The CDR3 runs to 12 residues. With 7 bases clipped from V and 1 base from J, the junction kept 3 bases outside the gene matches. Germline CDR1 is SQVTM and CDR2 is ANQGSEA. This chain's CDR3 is CSAGTGSYEQYF. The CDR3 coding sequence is TGCAGCGCCGGGACAGGTTCCTACGAGCAGTACTTC.

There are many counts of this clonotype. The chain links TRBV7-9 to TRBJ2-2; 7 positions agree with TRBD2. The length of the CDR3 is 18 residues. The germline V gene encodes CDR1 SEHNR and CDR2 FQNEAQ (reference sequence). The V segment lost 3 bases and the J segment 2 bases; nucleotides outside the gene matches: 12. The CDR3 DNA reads TGTGCCAGCAGCTTTTTTTATCAAACGGGAGGAAACACCGGGGAGCTGTTTTTT. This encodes CASSFFYQTGGNTGELFF. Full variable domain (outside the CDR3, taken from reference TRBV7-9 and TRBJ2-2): DTGVSQNPRHKITKRGQNVTFRCDPISEHNRLYWYRQTLGQGPEFLTYFQNEAQLEKSRLLSDRFSAERPKGSFSTLEIQRTEQGDSAMYLCASSFFYQTGGNTGELFFGEGSRLTVL.

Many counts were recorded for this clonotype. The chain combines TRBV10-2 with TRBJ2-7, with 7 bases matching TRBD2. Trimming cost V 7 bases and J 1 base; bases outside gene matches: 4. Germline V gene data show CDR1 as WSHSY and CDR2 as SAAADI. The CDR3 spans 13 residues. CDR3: CASIFGGSYEQYF. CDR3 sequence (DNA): TGCGCCAGCATCTTCGGGGGGTCCTACGAGCAGTACTTC.

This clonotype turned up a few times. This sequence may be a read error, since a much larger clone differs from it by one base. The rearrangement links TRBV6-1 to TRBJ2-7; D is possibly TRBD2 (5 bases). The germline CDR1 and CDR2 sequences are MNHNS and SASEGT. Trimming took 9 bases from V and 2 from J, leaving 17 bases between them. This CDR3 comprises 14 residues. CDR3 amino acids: CASTREYTPYEQYF. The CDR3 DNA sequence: TGTGCCAGTACCCGGGAATATACGCCCTACGAGCAGTACTTC.

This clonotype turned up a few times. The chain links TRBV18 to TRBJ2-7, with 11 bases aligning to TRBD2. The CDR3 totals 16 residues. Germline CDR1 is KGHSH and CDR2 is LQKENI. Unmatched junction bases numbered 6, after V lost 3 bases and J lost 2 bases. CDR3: CASSPLSGRAAYEQYF. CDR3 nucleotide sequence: TGTGCCAGCTCACCCCTTAGCGGGAGGGCCGCCTACGAGCAGTACTTC.

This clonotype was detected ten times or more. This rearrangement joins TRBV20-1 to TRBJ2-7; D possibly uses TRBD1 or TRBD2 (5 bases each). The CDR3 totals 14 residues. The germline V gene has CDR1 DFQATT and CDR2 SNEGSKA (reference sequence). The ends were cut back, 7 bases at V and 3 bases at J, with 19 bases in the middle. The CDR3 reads CSVPLFAGSYEQYF. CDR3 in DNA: TGCAGTGTCCCACTTTTCGCAGGGAGCTACGAGCAGTACTTC.

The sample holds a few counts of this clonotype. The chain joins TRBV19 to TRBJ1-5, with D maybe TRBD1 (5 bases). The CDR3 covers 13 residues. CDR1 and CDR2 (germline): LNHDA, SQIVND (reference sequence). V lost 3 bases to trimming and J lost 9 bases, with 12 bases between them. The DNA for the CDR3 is TGTGCCAGTAGTATGGGGCGGGCCGGGCCCCAGCATTTT. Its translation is CASSMGRAGPQHF.

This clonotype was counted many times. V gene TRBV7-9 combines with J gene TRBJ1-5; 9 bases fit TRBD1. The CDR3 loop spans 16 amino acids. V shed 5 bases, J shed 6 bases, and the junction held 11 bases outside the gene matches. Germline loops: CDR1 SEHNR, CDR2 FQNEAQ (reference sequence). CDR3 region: CASSRFTGTGFQPQHF. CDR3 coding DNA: TGTGCCAGCAGCCGCTTTACCGGGACAGGGTTTCAGCCCCAGCATTTT.